The 17 T cell receptor beta chains listed next were all sequenced from one sample in a study of sequential checkpoint blockade in melanoma. Indicated treatment: randomized to nivolumab then ipilimumab (arm A) or the reverse (arm B). Using immunoSEQ multiplex PCR, the repertoire was profiled, and TCRdb retains in-frame clones only, with some absent. This repertoire shows fewer than 3,500 clones, approximately 23% found once; its top ten account for around 10%. The sequencing used tumor tissue (inferred from file names), collected from a patient given nivolumab and ipilimumab in sequence. Every receptor here comes from a human donor with melanoma.

The rearrangement joins TRBV14 to TRBJ2-7, with D possibly being TRBD1 or TRBD2 (6 bases each). CDR3 length: 17 amino acids. The germline V and J ends were trimmed by 4 bases and 4 bases, with 23 bases remaining between them. Germline CDR1 SGHDN, CDR2 FVKESK. The CDR3 DNA follows: TGTGCCAGCAGCCGGTCGGGGGCGGGGTATCTTATATACGAGCAGTACTTC. As protein: CASSRSGAGYLIYEQYF.

This clone has just a few counts. The chain couples TRBV6-8 to TRBJ2-7, with TRBD1 matching over 7 bases. V lost 7 bases to trimming and J lost 2 bases; unmatched junction nucleotides: 11. Germline V CDR1 and CDR2: MNHGY, SAAAGT. The CDR3 is 15 amino acids. Written as DNA, the CDR3 is TGTGCCAGCAAAAAGGGGGCAGGTTCTCCCTACGAGCAGTACTTC. Its protein is CASKKGAGSPYEQYF.

This clone was seen a few times. This sequence joins TRBV19 and TRBJ2-3; 11 bases are shared with TRBD1. The CDR3 length is 14 residues. From germline, CDR1 is LNHDA and CDR2 SQIVND (reference sequence). V was pared by 6 bases and J by 2 bases, with 1 base of the junction left unmatched. The CDR3 nucleotides read TGTGCCAGTAGGGACAGGGGGCTCACAGATACGCAGTATTTT. Its protein product is CASRDRGLTDTQYF. The entire variable domain, with the rest obtained from reference TRBV19 and TRBJ2-3, is as follows: DGGITQSPKYLFRKEGQNVTLSCEQNLNHDAMYWYRQDPGQGLRLIYYSQIVNDFQKGDIAEGYSVSREKKESFPLTVTSAQKNPTAFYLCASRDRGLTDTQYFGPGTRLTVL.

The genes are TRBV5-1 and TRBJ1-4; a possible D gene is TRBD1 (6 bases). In germline, CDR1 is SGHRS, CDR2 YFSETQ. Deletions cut 5 bases from V and 7 bases from J, with 18 bases between. The CDR3 totals 15 residues. The CDR3 bases are TGCGCCAGCAGAATTAATGGGGGGCAAGTTGAAAAACTGTTTTTT. This gives the protein CASRINGGQVEKLFF.

This clone was detected ten times or more. The V gene is TRBV11-3, the J gene TRBJ1-2; no clear D gene. Germline V gene sequence: CDR1 SGHNT, CDR2 YENEEA. The CDR3 extends over 15 amino acids. V was pared by 6 bases and J by 5 bases, with 19 bases between. CDR3 in amino acids: CASSQRATNAYGYTF. CDR3 sequence (DNA): TGTGCCAGCAGTCAGAGGGCAACCAATGCGTATGGCTACACCTTC.

This chain links TRBV19 with TRBJ2-1, with TRBD2 identical over 8 bases. Germline CDR1 reads LNHDA; CDR2 reads SQIVND (reference sequence). The CDR3 is 17 residues long. The junction had 20 bases not matched to a gene; V was cut back by 7 bases and J by 9 bases. In DNA form, the CDR3 reads TGTGCCAGTATTAAAGGATGGGATAGCGGGGCTCAGGGTGAGCAGTTCTTC. This gives the protein CASIKGWDSGAQGEQFF. Filled out from reference TRBV19 and TRBJ2-1, the complete variable domain reads DGGITQSPKYLFRKEGQNVTLSCEQNLNHDAMYWYRQDPGQGLRLIYYSQIVNDFQKGDIAEGYSVSREKKESFPLTVTSAQKNPTAFYLCASIKGWDSGAQGEQFFGPGTRLTVL.

This clone was seen a handful of times. CDR3 in DNA: TGTGCCTGGAAGGAGAGGAGAGACACTGAAGCTTTCTTT. Encoded protein: CAWKERRDTEAFF. The V and J genes are TRBV30 and TRBJ1-1; D is unresolved. Between the trimmed V and J ends, which lost 4 bases and 3 bases, there was a span of 12 bases. The CDR3 sequence is 13 residues long. Germline loops: CDR1 GTSNPN, CDR2 SVGIG (reference sequence).

By share, this clone ranks as medium-sized. The genes are TRBV11-3 and TRBJ2-7; 7 bases are shared with TRBD1. The CDR3 extends over 14 amino acids. The germline gives CDR1 SGHNT, CDR2 YENEEA. J gave up 3 bases and V 6 bases, and 8 bases lay outside the gene matches. The CDR3 is CASSGQAGGYEQYF. CDR3 DNA sequence: TGTGCCAGCAGTGGACAGGCAGGGGGCTACGAGCAGTACTTC.

DNA of the CDR3: TGTGCCAGCTCGCCTAGCGGGGGCACCTACAATGAGCAGTTCTTC. Its protein is CASSPSGGTYNEQFF. The chain uses TRBV18 and TRBJ2-1; 10 positions agree with TRBD2. J gave up 2 bases and V 6 bases, and 4 bases lay outside the gene matches. CDR3 size: 15 residues. The germline V gene encodes CDR1 KGHSH and CDR2 LQKENI.

This clone was observed many times. The chain employs TRBV11-3 and TRBJ2-1; 10 nucleotides agree with TRBD2. V lost 5 bases and J lost 7; bases outside the gene matches: 17. Germline CDR1 SGHNT, CDR2 YENEEA. The CDR3 contains 18 residues. The CDR3 nucleotides read TGTGCCAGCAGCCCCCTCGGTGGAGCGGGGGGGCAGACGAATGAGCAGTTCTTC. Its protein is CASSPLGGAGGQTNEQFF.

This clone was seen a few times. The chain joins TRBV6-8 to TRBJ1-4; D unclear. Per the germline V gene, CDR1 is MNHGY and CDR2 is SAAAGT. V shed 10 bases and J shed 5 bases, with 14 bases lying between them. The CDR3 totals 13 residues. The chain's CDR3 is CATNRAPNEKLFF. Written as DNA, the CDR3 is TGTGCCACTAACCGGGCCCCCAATGAAAAACTGTTTTTT.

By frequency in the sample, this clone is medium-sized. The chain employs TRBV9 and TRBJ2-1; 13 nucleotides align to TRBD2. The length of the CDR3 is 16 residues. Unmatched junction bases numbered 10, after V lost 4 bases and J lost 9 bases. From germline, CDR1 is SGDLS and CDR2 YYNGEE. The DNA for the CDR3 is TGTGCCAGCAGCTCCTCCGGGACTAGCGGGGTTATTGAGCAGTTCTTC. It encodes CASSSSGTSGVIEQFF.

This clone was detected many times. The rearrangement uses TRBV11-3 and TRBJ1-2; D unclear. The CDR3 is 14 residues long. From germline, CDR1 is SGHNT and CDR2 YENEEA. The germline V and J ends were trimmed by 4 bases and 0 bases, with 9 bases remaining between them. CDR3: CASSSTVANYGYTF. The CDR3, as DNA: TGTGCCAGCAGCTCGACGGTTGCTAACTATGGCTACACCTTC.

The sample holds a few counts of this clone. The chain recombines TRBV6-8 with TRBJ2-4, with D perhaps matching TRBD1 or TRBD2 (5 bases each). Trimming cost V 8 bases and J 5 bases, with 13 bases left between them. The CDR3 runs to 13 residues. Germline-derived CDR1 and CDR2 are MNHGY and SAAAGT. This CDR3 reads CASGPGTQNIQYF. The CDR3 DNA reads as TGTGCCAGCGGGCCCGGGACCCAAAACATTCAGTACTTC.

Judged by abundance, this clone is medium-sized. This chain uses TRBV4-1 with TRBJ1-2; D possibly corresponds to TRBD1 (6 bases). The CDR3 totals 15 residues. V shed 0 bases and J shed 4 bases, with 12 bases lying between them. Germline values: CDR1 MGHRA, CDR2 YSYEKL. CDR3 amino acids: CASSQDFGGGYGYTF. The CDR3 bases are TGCGCCAGCAGCCAAGATTTCGGAGGGGGCTATGGCTACACCTTC.

This clone was recorded a few times. This chain links TRBV6-8 with TRBJ1-1; tentative D call: TRBD1 (5 bases). The CDR3 has 13 residues. V shed 5 bases and J shed 4 bases, with 11 bases lying between them. CDR1 and CDR2 from the germline V gene are MNHGY and SAAAGT. The CDR3 DNA reads TGTGCCAGCAGTACAGAGAGGGGCACTGAAGCTTTCTTT. This codes for CASSTERGTEAFF.

In its sample, this clone is large (0.1 to 1%). V usage is TRBV28 and J usage is TRBJ2-1, with TRBD2 matching over 11 bases. The V gene end was trimmed by 11 bases and the J gene end by 0 bases; junction bases not matched to a gene: 3. Per the germline V gene, CDR1 is MDHEN and CDR2 is SYDVKM. The CDR3 consists of 14 residues. The chain's CDR3 is CAATSGSSYNEQFF. CDR3 sequence (DNA): TGTGCCGCTACTAGCGGGAGCTCCTACAATGAGCAGTTCTTC.